This TCR beta chain was sequenced during a study of early T cells in non-severe SARS-CoV-2 infection. Background on the study: From unsorted whole blood, bulk RNA was sequenced, and the chains remained unpaired.

About this clonotype itself: As yet, its antigen is unknown.

The CDR3 length is 14 residues. V was trimmed by 3 bases and J by 1 base, leaving 10 bases between them. Germline V gene sequence: CDR1 ENHRY, CDR2 SYGVKD. Individual cDNA molecules were tagged with unique molecular identifiers, the study reported. Each CDR3 protein gets one entry after TCRdb re-called the 5' RACE reads with MiXCR. The table shows 35,000 to 45,000 distinct CDR3 sequences, with about 6% occurring only once. Findings and caveats of the study: VDJdb-based annotation leaned toward anti-spike CD8 responses and missed private and CD4 specificities.

Sequences were derived from whole blood, sampled at baseline. V usage is TRBV10-3 and J usage is TRBJ2-7; no firm D call. This TCR was sampled from an adult who was a healthcare worker with PCR-confirmed SARS-CoV-2 infection or an uninfected control (not recorded which). The CDR3 region is CAISDRTVSYEQYF. DNA for the CDR3: TGTGCCATCAGTGACCGGACGGTATCCTACGAGCAGTACTTC.